One sample yielded the 18 T cell receptor beta chains listed below, sequenced in a study of CD8+CD57+ T cells in acquired aplastic anemia. The authors sequenced patients whose flow cytometry had shown CD8+CD57+ cell expansion. Genomic DNA served as template for TCR beta VDJ and CDR3 profiling. Each CDR3 protein is one row after TCRdb ran MiXCR on the reads. Of about 290,000 distinct CDR3 sequences in the sample, about three fifths were seen once. Sequencing input: sorted CD4+, CD8+, or CD8+CD57+ T cells (not recorded which) from PBMCs. Receptors originate from a human donor with aplastic anemia.

This rearrangement joins TRBV11-2 to TRBJ2-4, with D unresolved. The CDR3 is 14 amino acids. Per the germline V gene, CDR1 is SGHAT and CDR2 is FQNNGV. V shed 0 bases and J shed 0 bases, with 3 bases lying between them. The CDR3 sequence is CASSLDVAKNIQYF. The CDR3 DNA reads TGTGCCAGCAGCTTAGATGTAGCCAAAAACATTCAGTACTTC.

The rearrangement joins TRBV10-3 to TRBJ2-6; D tentatively reads TRBD1 or TRBD2 (7 bases each). Germline CDR1 is ENHRY and CDR2 is SYGVKD. V was cut by 2 bases and J by 2 bases, with 13 bases left in between. The CDR3 is 17 amino acids. Here the CDR3 reads CAISEIRGGAGANVLTF. The DNA for the CDR3 is TGTGCCATCAGTGAGATCAGGGGGGGAGCTGGGGCCAACGTCCTGACTTTC.

V gene TRBV7-6 combines with J gene TRBJ2-5; TRBD1 aligns across 10 bases. Germline trimming cut 5 bases from V and 4 bases from J; bases unmatched to any gene: 4. The CDR3 loop spans 14 amino acids. CDR1 and CDR2 from the germline V gene are SGHVS and FNYEAQ. CDR3 protein: CASSDWTGGETQYF. CDR3 coding DNA: TGTGCCAGCAGCGATTGGACAGGGGGAGAGACCCAGTACTTC.

About this clonotype: At one end the junction does not follow the germline gene, possibly because of a read error. This rearrangement joins TRBV10-3 to TRBJ1-1; tentative D call: TRBD1 (6 bases). The germline CDR1 and CDR2 sequences are ENHRY and SYGVKD. This CDR3 is 14 amino acids long. This chain's CDR3 is CAISEDQGHTEASF. CDR3 sequence (DNA): TGTGCCATCAGTGAGGACCAGGGACACACTGAAGCTTCCTTT.

The J gene is TRBJ2-7, the V gene TRBV20-1, with 11 bases lining up with TRBD2. The CDR3 totals 16 residues. The V and J ends lost 0 bases and 5 bases, in that order; junction bases with no gene match: 9. Germline loops: CDR1 DFQATT, CDR2 SNEGSKA (reference sequence). The CDR3 here is CSARDPLSGRADEQYF. The CDR3 DNA reads as TGCAGTGCTAGAGACCCCCTTAGCGGGAGGGCCGACGAGCAGTACTTC.

The chain employs TRBV9 and TRBJ1-6; 10 positions match TRBD1. Germline CDR1 SGDLS, CDR2 YYNGEE. This CDR3 has 14 amino acids. V lost 4 bases to trimming and J lost 12 bases; unmatched junction nucleotides: 7. The CDR3 bases are TGTGCCAGCAGCTCGGGACAGGGGATCGGACCCCTCCACTTT. It translates to CASSSGQGIGPLHF. Together with reference TRBV9 and TRBJ1-6, the CDR3 gives the full variable domain: DSGVTQTPKHLITATGQRVTLRCSPRSGDLSVYWYQQSLDQGLQFLIQYYNGEERAKGNILERFSAQQFPDLHSELNLSSLELGDSALYFCASSSGQGIGPLHFGNGTRLTVT.

As concerns this clonotype: A read error may account for a junction end that differs from germline. The J gene is TRBJ2-3, the V gene TRBV7-3; 8 bases map to TRBD2. The germline CDR1 and CDR2 sequences are SGHTA and FQGTGA. The CDR3 is 15 residues long. CDR3 loop: CASSDSGGFRDTQYF. CDR3 sequence (DNA): TGCGCCAGCAGCGACTCGGGGGGGTTTAGGGATACGCAGTATTTT. The full variable domain, its missing parts supplied by reference TRBV7-3 and TRBJ2-3, is GAGVSQTPSNKVTEKGKYVELRCDPISGHTALYWYRQSLGQGPEFLIYFQGTGAADDSGLPNDRFFAVRPEGSVSTLKIQRTERGDSAVYLCASSDSGGFRDTQYFGPGTRLTVL.

This rearrangement joins TRBV20-1 to TRBJ2-5; no clear D. From germline, CDR1 is DFQATT and CDR2 SNEGSKA (reference sequence). Trimming took 0 bases from V and 6 from J, leaving 11 bases between them. The CDR3 length is 13 residues. The CDR3: CSARDPAVKTQYF. The CDR3 DNA follows: TGCAGTGCTAGAGATCCCGCCGTAAAGACCCAGTACTTC.

This chain connects TRBV12-3 or TRBV12-4 to TRBJ1-2, with TRBD1 as a possible D gene (5 bases). The ends were cut back, 3 bases at V and 9 bases at J, with 11 bases in the middle. The CDR3 spans 12 residues. CDR3 sequence: CASSFGRGSYTF. The CDR3, as DNA: TGTGCCAGCAGTTTTGGTAGGGGTAGCTACACCTTC.

This clonotype was detected many times. The chain couples TRBV7-9 to TRBJ1-1; the D gene is possibly TRBD1 (5 bases). CDR1 SEHNR and CDR2 FQNEAQ come from the germline V gene (reference sequence). With 0 bases removed from V and 4 bases from J, the gap between germline ends came to 12 bases. The CDR3 covers 15 residues. The CDR3 is CASSLAGPGGTEAFF. The CDR3 nucleotides read TGTGCCAGCAGCTTAGCGGGCCCGGGGGGCACTGAAGCTTTCTTT.

In this sample, this clonotype turned up many times. J is TRBJ1-6 and V is TRBV5-6; D uncertain. V lost 3 bases to trimming and J lost 0 bases, with 13 bases between them. This CDR3 has 17 residues. The germline V gene encodes CDR1 SGHDT and CDR2 YYEEEE. DNA for the CDR3: TGTGCCAGCAGCTCCCCTCGCCGGGGCTCCTATAATTCACCCCTCCACTTT. It codes for CASSSPRRGSYNSPLHF.

This clonotype occurred many times. The chain joins TRBV7-8 to TRBJ2-4, with TRBD2 matching 9 bases. Germline assignment: CDR1 SGHVS and CDR2 FQNEAQ. V shed 5 bases and J 7 bases; nucleotides not matched to a gene: 12. This CDR3 spans 16 amino acids. The CDR3 nucleotides read TGTGCCAGCAGCCTTAGCGGGAGTGTTGTTGGGAACATTCAGTACTTC. Translated: CASSLSGSVVGNIQYF. The variable domain in full, with the rest retrieved from reference TRBV7-8 and TRBJ2-4, is GAGVSQSPRYKVAKRGQDVALRCDPISGHVSLFWYQQALGQGPEFLTYFQNEAQLDKSGLPSDRFFAERPEGSVSTLKIQRTQQEDSAVYLCASSLSGSVVGNIQYFGAGTRLSVL.

The rearrangement joins TRBV20-1 to TRBJ2-7, with 15 bases lining up with TRBD2. Germline trimming cut 4 bases from V and 6 bases from J; bases unmatched to any gene: 13. This CDR3 region has 17 residues. Germline values: CDR1 DFQATT, CDR2 SNEGSKA (reference sequence). The CDR3 loop is CSATGTSGRPTYGEQYF. The CDR3 coding sequence is TGCAGTGCTACCGGGACTAGCGGGAGGCCTACCTATGGCGAGCAGTACTTC.

The chain is built from TRBV10-3 and TRBJ2-6, with 9 bases aligning to TRBD2. The CDR3 runs 18 residues. The trim removed 6 bases at V and 0 bases at J, leaving 9 bases unmatched. Germline V gene lookup returns CDR1 ENHRY and CDR2 SYGVKD. The CDR3 DNA is TGTGCCATCAGCGGTGCGGGGGGGGGAAGCTCTGGGGCCAACGTCCTGACTTTC. Translating gives CAISGAGGGSSGANVLTF.

On this clonotype: Relative to the germline gene, one junction end is altered; a read error may explain this. The V and J genes are TRBV5-1 and TRBJ1-5; a possible D gene is TRBD1 (5 bases). The CDR3 sequence is 15 residues long. From germline, CDR1 is SGHRS and CDR2 YFSETQ. CDR3 sequence: CASSLNQGGNQPQHF. The CDR3 nucleotides are TGTGCCAGCAGCTTGAACCAGGGCGGCAATCAGCCCCAGCATTTT. Combining the CDR3 with reference TRBV5-1 and TRBJ1-5 gives the whole variable domain KAGVTQTPRYLIKTRGQQVTLSCSPISGHRSVSWYQQTPGQGLQFLFEYFSETQRNKGNFPGRFSGRQFSNSRSEMNVSTLELGDSALYLCASSLNQGGNQPQHFGDGTRLSIL.

The J gene is TRBJ2-5, the V gene TRBV7-2; the D is unclear. The germline gives CDR1 SGHTA, CDR2 FQGNSA. The CDR3 consists of 14 residues. V gave up 5 bases and J gave up 2 bases, with 12 bases separating them. Here the CDR3 DNA reads TGTGCCAGCAGCCTAAGTCGGCAGCAAGAGACCCAGTACTTC. This sequence encodes CASSLSRQQETQYF.

The table lists this clonotype with a few counts. V and J are TRBV7-9 and TRBJ2-3, with D tentatively TRBD2 (5 bases). The CDR3 sequence is 14 residues long. V was shortened by 1 base and J by 8 bases, with 13 bases between the two germline ends. The germline CDR1 and CDR2 sequences are SEHNR and FQNEAQ (reference sequence). This CDR3 is CASSLVWGRGTQYF. The CDR3 nucleotides are TGTGCCAGCAGCTTAGTTTGGGGTCGGGGTACGCAGTATTTT.

The chain carries TRBV7-9 and TRBJ1-1; no definite D call. The CDR3 has 12 amino acids. CDR1 is SEHNR and CDR2 is FQNEAQ in the germline V gene (reference sequence). V was pared by 1 base and J by 7 bases, with 7 bases between. The CDR3 here is CASSLVIGEAFF. CDR3 nucleotides: TGTGCCAGCAGCTTAGTTATCGGTGAAGCTTTCTTT.